The clone carrying this TCR beta chain was seen at least ten times. What it binds is unknown. This CDR3 has 15 amino acids. Looked up from germline, CDR1 is ENHRY and CDR2 is SYGVKD. Trimming cost V 4 bases and J 1 base, with 13 bases left between them. This specimen belongs to a study of early T cells in non-severe SARS-CoV-2 infection. Background on the study: From unsorted whole blood, bulk RNA was sequenced, and the chains remained unpaired. Study observations and caveats: VDJdb-based matching was biased toward anti-spike CD8 responses and missed private and CD4 specificities.

Researchers tagged individual cDNA molecules with unique molecular identifiers. One entry per CDR3 protein results from TCRdb running MiXCR on the 5' RACE reads. The sample contains about 25,000 distinct CDR3 sequences, roughly 4.3% of which appear only once. The sequence came from an adult who was a healthcare worker with PCR-confirmed SARS-CoV-2 infection or an uninfected control (not recorded which). Sequencing was carried out using whole blood. The rearrangement joins TRBV10-3 to TRBJ1-2; unclear D gene. The chain's CDR3 is CAISGRAGDNYGYTF. For the CDR3, the DNA is TGTGCCATCAGTGGGCGTGCAGGTGATAACTATGGCTACACCTTC.